A few counts support the clone carrying this T cell receptor (beta chain). Amplification used 60 Vbeta primers and 13 Jbeta primers. Sequenced by immunoSEQ multiplex PCR; TCRdb stores in-frame clones only, minus some. This sample carries 140,000 or so clones, about three quarters of them seen once, and the ten largest clones take 1.6%. These data are taken from a study of cytomegalovirus exposure and HLA in healthy donors. The CDR3 has 19 residues. The germline CDR1 and CDR2 sequences are MDHEN and SYDVKM. The J segment lost 0 bases and the V segment lost 3 bases, leaving 13 bases of the junction unmatched.

The chain carries TRBV28 and TRBJ1-5; 8 bases align to TRBD1. The TCR comes from a woman aged 30 to 39 in good health and CMV-seronegative. The sequencing sample was made of PBMCs. CDR3 coding DNA: TGTGCCAGCAGTTTTCACAGGGGGGATTTAGATTATAGCAATCAGCCCCAGCATTTT. Its translation: CASSFHRGDLDYSNQPQHF.